These 28 T cell receptor beta chains originate from one sample sequenced in a study of blood T cell repertoires in COVID-19. The assay was immunoSEQ multiplex PCR, and TCRdb's table has in-frame clones only and misses some. The sample yields around 450,000 clones, nearly 90% seen once. The sample comprised PBMCs or T cells enriched from blood (not recorded which). These receptors all stem from a woman aged 18-29 years with acute COVID-19.

V and J are TRBV7-9 and TRBJ2-7; 9 nucleotides match TRBD1. CDR1 SEHNR and CDR2 FQNEAQ come from the germline V gene (reference sequence). The CDR3 loop spans 14 amino acids. V trimming: 5 bases; J trimming: 2 bases; junction bases outside the gene matches: 4. Here the CDR3 DNA reads TGTGCCAGCAGCGACCGGGACAGGGCCTACGAGCAGTACTTC. As protein: CASSDRDRAYEQYF.

The chain combines TRBV3-1 (or the pseudogene TRBV3-2) with TRBJ2-5, with D possibly being TRBD2 (5 bases). Germline V CDR1 and CDR2: LGHDT, YNNKEL (reference sequence). The V gene lost 3 bases and the J gene lost 5 bases, with 19 bases spanning the gap. The CDR3 totals 16 residues. CDR3 residues: CASSHGSAYARETQYF. In DNA, the CDR3 is TGTGCCAGCAGCCACGGTAGCGCCTACGCTCGGGAGACCCAGTACTTC.

V is TRBV4-2 and J is TRBJ2-7, with 11 positions matching TRBD2. The CDR3 extends over 14 amino acids. The germline gives CDR1 LGHNA, CDR2 YNFKEQ. With 0 bases clipped from V and 7 bases from J, the junction kept 2 bases outside the gene matches. The CDR3 region has the DNA TGTGCCAGCAGCCAAGAAACTAGCGGGGGAGAGCAGTACTTC. Translated, it gives CASSQETSGGEQYF.

This chain uses TRBV19 with TRBJ2-7, with D possibly TRBD1 on 6 matching bases. Germline values: CDR1 LNHDA, CDR2 SQIVND (reference sequence). This CDR3 is 15 amino acids long. Between the trimmed V and J ends, which lost 5 bases and 0 bases, there was a span of 14 bases. The CDR3 loop is CASSALDRPSYEQYF. The CDR3, as DNA: TGTGCCAGTAGTGCCCTGGACAGACCCTCCTACGAGCAGTACTTC. Full variable domain (outside the CDR3, taken from reference TRBV19 and TRBJ2-7): DGGITQSPKYLFRKEGQNVTLSCEQNLNHDAMYWYRQDPGQGLRLIYYSQIVNDFQKGDIAEGYSVSREKKESFPLTVTSAQKNPTAFYLCASSALDRPSYEQYFGPGTRLTVT.

The rearrangement joins TRBV6-5 to TRBJ1-1; a weak D match, TRBD1 (6 bases). The ends were cut back, 7 bases at V and 2 bases at J, with 14 bases in the middle. Germline assignment: CDR1 MNHEY and CDR2 SVGAGI. The CDR3 is 14 amino acids. CDR3 DNA sequence: TGTGCCAGCATCTGGGACACGATCAACACTGAAGCTTTCTTT. Amino acid sequence: CASIWDTINTEAFF.

The rearrangement links TRBV30 to TRBJ2-7; 8 bases are shared with TRBD2. The germline V gene has CDR1 GTSNPN and CDR2 SVGIG (reference sequence). Trimming removed 3 bases from V and 0 bases from J; junction bases left unmatched: 4. This CDR3 contains 14 residues. Here the CDR3 reads CAWRLAGSSYEQYF. As DNA, the CDR3 is TGTGCCTGGAGGCTAGCGGGCAGCTCCTACGAGCAGTACTTC.

The rearrangement links TRBV11-2 to TRBJ1-1; the match to TRBD1 covers 7 bases. The junction had 8 bases not matched to a gene; V was cut back by 2 bases and J by 5 bases. The CDR3 is 15 residues long. Germline lookup yields CDR1 SGHAT and CDR2 FQNNGV. The CDR3 protein is CASSLRQGWGTEAFF. CDR3 nucleotide sequence: TGTGCCAGCAGCTTACGACAGGGATGGGGGACTGAAGCTTTCTTT.

V and J are TRBV6-2 or TRBV6-3 and TRBJ2-7, with 8 bases fitting TRBD1. The junction had 10 bases not matched to a gene; V was cut back by 0 bases and J by 3 bases. CDR1 is MNHEY, CDR2 SVGEGT, per germline. The CDR3 runs 17 residues. The CDR3 DNA reads TGTGCCAGCAGTTACTCGAAGCAAGGACAGGGTCACTACGAGCAGTACTTC. Translated, it gives CASSYSKQGQGHYEQYF.

J is TRBJ2-5 and V is TRBV7-8; TRBD2 matches at 8 bases. Germline values: CDR1 SGHVS, CDR2 FQNEAQ. The V and J ends lost 3 bases and 5 bases, in that order; junction bases with no gene match: 11. The CDR3 length is 16 residues. The CDR3: CASSLSSGSSGETQYF. Written as DNA, the CDR3 is TGTGCCAGCAGCTTGTCTAGCGGGTCAAGCGGGGAGACCCAGTACTTC.

V usage is TRBV24-1 and J usage is TRBJ2-3, with 7 bases that match TRBD2. The germline gives CDR1 KGHDR, CDR2 SFDVKD. CDR3 length: 15 amino acids. V lost 7 bases to trimming and J lost 0 bases; unmatched junction nucleotides: 6. CDR3 in amino acids: CATSPSGTSTDTQYF. CDR3 nucleotide sequence: TGTGCCACCAGCCCAAGCGGGACTAGCACAGATACGCAGTATTTT.

The genes are TRBV28 and TRBJ2-3, with D perhaps matching TRBD2 (7 bases). The V end lost 6 bases, the J end lost 1 base, and 14 bases lay between the germline ends. This CDR3 is 15 amino acids long. Germline assignment: CDR1 MDHEN and CDR2 SYDVKM. This CDR3 reads CASRGGGLGTDTQYF. CDR3 nucleotides: TGTGCCAGCAGGGGAGGGGGATTAGGCACAGATACGCAGTATTTT.

V gene TRBV7-2 combines with J gene TRBJ2-2; D is undetermined. Trimming left V 1 base short and J 6 bases short, with 9 bases between. This CDR3 is built from 14 residues. CDR1 is SGHTA, CDR2 FQGNSA, per germline. The CDR3 is CASSLDYGSGELFF. The DNA of the CDR3 is TGTGCCAGCAGCTTAGATTACGGGTCCGGGGAGCTGTTTTTT.

V usage is TRBV7-9 and J usage is TRBJ2-7, with a weak D call TRBD1 (5 bases). CDR3 length: 13 amino acids. The germline V gene has CDR1 SEHNR and CDR2 FQNEAQ (reference sequence). Trimming removed 3 bases at V and 6 bases at J, with 12 bases between. CDR3 sequence reads: CASSLGQGGEQYF. The CDR3 DNA reads TGTGCCAGCAGCTTGGGGCAGGGTGGCGAGCAGTACTTC.

This clone was picked up one time. The chain uses TRBV18 and TRBJ1-1; 8 bases agree with TRBD1. V lost 3 bases, J lost 1 base, and 7 bases stayed unmatched. The CDR3 length is 16 residues. Germline V lookup: CDR1 KGHSH, CDR2 LQKENI. The chain's CDR3 is CASSPRMDRENTEAFF. CDR3 DNA sequence: TGTGCCAGCTCACCGAGAATGGACAGGGAGAACACTGAAGCTTTCTTT.

The rearrangement uses TRBV10-3 and TRBJ1-5, with D unresolved. Per germline, CDR1 ENHRY and CDR2 SYGVKD. Trimming left V 3 bases short and J 3 bases short, with 9 bases between. The CDR3 is 14 amino acids. The CDR3 loop reads CAISDTAPNQPQHF. In DNA, the CDR3 is TGTGCCATCAGTGATACAGCTCCCAATCAGCCCCAGCATTTT.

The chain recombines TRBV27 with TRBJ1-5; the D is unclear. The ends were cut back, 3 bases at V and 5 bases at J, with 14 bases in the middle. The CDR3 is 15 amino acids. CDR1 MNHEY and CDR2 SMNVEV come from the germline V gene (reference sequence). CDR3 sequence: CASSLLGEKDQPQHF. The CDR3 DNA follows: TGTGCCAGCAGTTTGCTCGGGGAAAAGGATCAGCCCCAGCATTTT.

The rearrangement links TRBV7-8 to TRBJ2-7; 9 bases are shared with TRBD2. The CDR3 sequence is 15 residues long. Germline V gene data show CDR1 as SGHVS and CDR2 as FQNEAQ. Losses at the gene ends were 3 bases for V and 2 bases for J; bases not matched to a gene: 5. The CDR3 region is CASSFSSGEAYEQYF. CDR3 DNA sequence: TGTGCCAGCAGCTTTTCTAGCGGGGAGGCCTACGAGCAGTACTTC.

The genes are TRBV7-9 and TRBJ2-1; 14 nucleotides agree with TRBD2. The V gene's germline CDR1 is SEHNR and CDR2 FQNEAQ (reference sequence). The CDR3 has 19 amino acids. V shed 5 bases, J shed 0 bases, and the junction held 9 bases outside the gene matches. CDR3 loop: CASSHGGLAGVGSYNEQFF. As DNA, the CDR3 is TGTGCCAGCAGCCATGGGGGACTAGCGGGAGTAGGCTCCTACAATGAGCAGTTCTTC.

The chain carries TRBV7-2 and TRBJ2-5; 7 nucleotides agree with TRBD1. J gave up 2 bases and V 5 bases, and 8 bases lay outside the gene matches. The CDR3 covers 15 residues. Germline lookup yields CDR1 SGHTA and CDR2 FQGNSA. CDR3 protein: CASSNNPGQQETQYF. Written as DNA, the CDR3 is TGTGCCAGCAGCAACAATCCGGGACAGCAAGAGACCCAGTACTTC.

This chain links TRBV9 with TRBJ1-4, with D hard to call. This CDR3 comprises 16 residues. Germline CDR1 SGDLS, CDR2 YYNGEE. V was pared by 3 bases and J by 5 bases, with 17 bases between. This chain's CDR3 is CASSANAAGGNEKLFF. In DNA, the CDR3 is TGTGCCAGCAGCGCCAACGCGGCAGGCGGGAATGAAAAACTGTTTTTT.

This chain joins TRBV7-2 and TRBJ2-2; a possible D gene is TRBD2 (5 bases). V lost 5 bases and J 6 bases, leaving 19 bases between the germline ends. Germline-derived CDR1 and CDR2 are SGHTA and FQGNSA. The CDR3 consists of 16 residues. CDR3 DNA: TGTGCCAGCAGCCCCAGAAATGGACTGTCGTCCGGGGAGCTGTTTTTT. This gives the protein CASSPRNGLSSGELFF.

This clone was picked up a small number of times. The gene calls are TRBV15 and TRBJ1-1, with D possibly TRBD1 on 6 matching bases. The CDR3 length is 16 residues. Per the germline V gene, CDR1 is LNHNV and CDR2 is YYDKDF (reference sequence). V lost 0 bases, J lost 1 base, and 12 bases lay in between. CDR3 in amino acids: CATSRDRGRGNTEAFF. Here the CDR3 DNA reads TGTGCCACCAGCAGAGATCGTGGCAGGGGGAACACTGAAGCTTTCTTT.

The table lists this clone with a count of one. For the CDR3, the DNA is TGTGCCAGCAGCTTAGGGGCCAGGGATAGTGAGACCCAGTACTTC. Translated: CASSLGARDSETQYF. The rearrangement uses TRBV11-2 and TRBJ2-5; D possibly corresponds to TRBD1 (5 bases). The germline CDR1 and CDR2 sequences are SGHAT and FQNNGV. V gave up 1 base and J gave up 5 bases, with 14 bases separating them. The CDR3 covers 15 residues.

V is TRBV27 and J is TRBJ1-2; D perhaps matches TRBD1 (6 bases). Deletions cut 5 bases from V and 4 bases from J, with 14 bases between. Per germline, CDR1 MNHEY and CDR2 SMNVEV (reference sequence). The CDR3 runs to 14 residues. CDR3 coding DNA: TGTGCCAGCAGTACGAACAGGGTGGGCTATGGCTACACCTTC. This codes for CASSTNRVGYGYTF.

The chain has TRBV27 and TRBJ2-2; D gene uncertain. The germline CDR1 and CDR2 sequences are MNHEY and SMNVEV (reference sequence). V was trimmed by 5 bases and J by 0 bases, leaving 7 bases between them. The CDR3 totals 14 residues. The CDR3 DNA reads as TGTGCCAGCAGTACAAATTCGAACACCGGGGAGCTGTTTTTT. Protein product: CASSTNSNTGELFF.

V is TRBV7-3 and J is TRBJ2-7; 7 bases are a match to TRBD2. This CDR3 has 14 residues. The germline V gene encodes CDR1 SGHTA and CDR2 FQGTGA. After removal of 5 bases from V and 3 bases from J, the junction contained 7 bases not matched to a gene. CDR3 residues: CASSVAGQGYEQYF. The CDR3 region has the DNA TGTGCCAGCAGCGTAGCGGGCCAGGGCTACGAGCAGTACTTC.

The V and J genes are TRBV18 and TRBJ1-6, with a tentative D call TRBD1 (5 bases). Trimming pared 2 bases from V and 9 bases from J, leaving 11 bases between. Looked up from germline, CDR1 is KGHSH and CDR2 is LQKENI. The CDR3 consists of 14 residues. The CDR3 DNA reads TGTGCCAGCTCACCAGCCCAGGGCCCTTCACCCCTCCACTTT. Translated, it gives CASSPAQGPSPLHF.

The chain combines TRBV19 with TRBJ2-1; TRBD2 might be the D (7 bases). V was pared by 5 bases and J by 2 bases, with 19 bases between. CDR1 is LNHDA and CDR2 is SQIVND in the germline V gene (reference sequence). This CDR3 has 17 residues. CDR3 loop: CASSVGPPGGTYNEQFF. The CDR3 nucleotides read TGTGCCAGTAGTGTCGGGCCTCCGGGGGGCACCTACAATGAGCAGTTCTTC.